Sequencing of this TCR beta chain was carried out in a study of CD8+ T cells in alopecia areata. Broader study findings: Scalp lesions, especially in alopecia totalis/universalis, had higher clonality than normal scalp. Sequencing of scalp samples also captures resident alphabeta T cells of normal skin.

With respect to this clone: Its antigen is unidentified.

With V trimmed by 6 bases and J by 4 bases, 6 bases remained unmatched. Germline V gene data show CDR1 as MNHEY and CDR2 as SVGAGI. The CDR3 spans 15 residues. RNA extraction and reverse transcription yielded cDNA as sequencing template. Sequencing used immunoSEQ multiplex PCR; TCRdb keeps in-frame clones, though not all of them. The sample lists some 180,000 clones; approximately 60% were seen once. Cell sorting on a FACSAria was used to separate CD4+ and CD8+ T cells from the PBMCs. This TCR was recovered from a human donor in good health. Sequencing was performed on CD8+ T cells sorted from blood. The chain carries TRBV6-5 and TRBJ2-1, with TRBD2 identical over 10 bases. The CDR3 bases are TGTGCCAGCAGCCATCTAGCGGGGGATTACAATGAGCAGTTCTTC. Its translation: CASSHLAGDYNEQFF.